This record concerns one TCR beta chain sequence. Its antigen is currently unknown. This sample was taken from a study of cytomegalovirus exposure and HLA in healthy donors. Study-wide results and caveats: Trimming of TCR beta V- and J-genes showed a link, identified in a later analysis, to a missense DCLRE1C variant. Compared with the approximately 700-donor mean, an Asian-associated ancestry cluster reportedly had fewer N-insertions, according to a later analysis.

Per the germline V gene, CDR1 is LGHNA and CDR2 is YSLEER. The CDR3 covers 16 residues. V was clipped by 0 bases and J by 10 bases, with 21 bases between them. PCR was performed using 60 Vbeta and 13 Jbeta primers. Assay: immunoSEQ multiplex PCR; the TCRdb copy retains only in-frame clones and omits some. The sample consists of about 200,000 clones, about 80% of them appearing once. The sequence was collected from a woman aged 30 to 39 in good health and CMV-seropositive. V is TRBV4-3 and J is TRBJ1-1, with D perhaps matching TRBD1 (6 bases). The material sequenced was PBMCs. CDR3 nucleotides: TGCGCCAGCAGCCAAGAAGGGTCACAGGGCCTGCTAGGAGCTTTCTTT. Encoded protein: CASSQEGSQGLLGAFF.